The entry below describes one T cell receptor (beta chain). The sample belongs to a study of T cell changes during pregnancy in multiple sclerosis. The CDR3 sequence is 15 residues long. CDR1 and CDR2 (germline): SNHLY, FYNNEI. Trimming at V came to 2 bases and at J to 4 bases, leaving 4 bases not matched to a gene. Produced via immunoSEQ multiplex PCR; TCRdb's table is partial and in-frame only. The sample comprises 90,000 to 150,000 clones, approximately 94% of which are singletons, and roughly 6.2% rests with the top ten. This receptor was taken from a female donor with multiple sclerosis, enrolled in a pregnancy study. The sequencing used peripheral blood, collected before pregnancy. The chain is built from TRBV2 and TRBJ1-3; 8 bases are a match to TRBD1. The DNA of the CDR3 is TGTGCCAGCAGTGAAAGGGGGACAGGAGGAAACACCATATATTTT. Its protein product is CASSERGTGGNTIYF.